This T cell receptor (beta chain) came from a study of cytomegalovirus exposure and HLA in healthy donors. Germline loops: CDR1 SGHVS, CDR2 FNYEAQ. Losses at the gene ends were 1 base for V and 4 bases for J; bases not matched to a gene: 3. There are 16 residues in the CDR3. Primers: 60 Vbeta forward and 13 Jbeta reverse. Profiling relied on immunoSEQ multiplex PCR, and the TCRdb table lists in-frame clones only, not all of them. The sample has about 150,000 clones, roughly 78% seen once. Notes on this clone: The antigen is undetermined.

General observations from the study: A later analysis showed HLA-associated TCR beta chains outstripping equally common others in clonal expansion. CMV antigen specificity of a few CMV-associated chains was confirmed in vitro.

The clonotype originates from a woman in her 50s in good health and CMV-seropositive. The chain joins TRBV7-6 to TRBJ2-2; 10 bases are a match to TRBD2. The sequencing sample was made of PBMCs. The CDR3 reads CASSLGSGGVTGELFF. CDR3 bases: TGTGCCAGCAGCTTAGGGAGCGGGGGGGTCACCGGGGAGCTGTTTTTT.